Sequencing of this T cell receptor (beta chain) was carried out in a study of PD-1 and CTLA-4 blockade in melanoma. Produced via immunoSEQ multiplex PCR; TCRdb's table is partial and in-frame only. This sample carries about 11,000 clones, roughly 80% of them seen once, and the ten largest clones take around a third. The CDR3 sequence is 14 residues long. Trimming took off 4 bases at V and 0 bases at J, with 7 bases between the two ends. CDR1 MNHEY and CDR2 SVGAGI come from the germline V gene. The receptor was isolated from a human donor with melanoma. The sequencing used CD8+ T cells from peripheral blood, collected from a patient given anti-PD-1 treatment. The V and J genes are TRBV6-5 and TRBJ2-1, with D hard to call. The DNA for the CDR3 is TGTGCCAGCAGTTTATCGAGCTCCTACAATGAGCAGTTCTTC. Translation gives CASSLSSSYNEQFF.